A selection of T cell receptor beta chains follows, all from one sample in a study of T cell repertoires in cytomegalovirus infection. Each CDR3 protein is one row after TCRdb ran MiXCR on the reads. Found here are fewer than 200,000 distinct CDR3 sequences, about 20% of them singletons; the top ten hold under 3.5%. The sample comprised PBMCs. These receptors all come from a human donor in good health (CMV status not recorded). Some clones in this sample may be carry-over from other donors' samples. The CDR3 runs from the conserved cysteine through the conserved F or W. Fields, in order: J gene, clone size, V gene, D gene, CDR3 protein, CDR3 DNA. A D gene is named only where the DNA matches it firmly. The listing skips clone size in some rows; elsewhere it reads once, few, many or a size class.

J gene: TRBJ2-5
clone size: .
V gene: TRBV28
D gene: TRBD2
CDR3 protein: CASSQTSGRETQYF
CDR3 DNA: TGTGCCAGCAGCCAAACTAGCGGGAGAGAGACCCAGTACTTC

J gene: TRBJ2-5
clone size: many
V gene: TRBV7-2
D gene: .
CDR3 protein: CASSSTVTGRETQYF
CDR3 DNA: TGTGCCAGCAGCTCAACCGTTACAGGGCGAGAGACCCAGTACTTC

J gene: TRBJ2-5
clone size: few
V gene: TRBV12-3/TRBV12-4
D gene: .
CDR3 protein: CASSLAEGRETQYF
CDR3 DNA: TGTGCCAGCAGTTTAGCGGAAGGGCGAGAGACCCAGTACTTC

J gene: TRBJ1-3
clone size: few
V gene: TRBV28
D gene: TRBD1
CDR3 protein: CASSLYRTGIGNTIYF
CDR3 DNA: TGTGCCAGCAGTTTATATCGGACAGGGATTGGAAACACCATATATTTT

J gene: TRBJ1-6
clone size: many
V gene: TRBV7-2
D gene: .
CDR3 protein: CASSLEGTYNSPLHF
CDR3 DNA: TGTGCCAGCAGCTTAGAAGGCACCTATAATTCACCCCTCCACTTT

J gene: TRBJ2-5
clone size: many
V gene: TRBV7-2
D gene: .
CDR3 protein: CASSLDPGREETQYF
CDR3 DNA: TGTGCCAGCAGCTTAGATCCCGGGCGGGAAGAGACCCAGTACTTC

J gene: TRBJ1-2
clone size: few
V gene: TRBV7-2
D gene: TRBD1
CDR3 protein: CASSSPDRVANYGYTF
CDR3 DNA: TGTGCCAGCAGCTCACCAGACAGGGTAGCTAACTATGGCTACACCTTC

J gene: TRBJ1-1
clone size: many
V gene: TRBV7-2
D gene: .
CDR3 protein: CASSPQQRTEAFF
CDR3 DNA: TGTGCCAGCAGCCCACAACAGAGAACTGAAGCTTTCTTT

J gene: TRBJ1-1
clone size: once
V gene: TRBV7-6
D gene: .
CDR3 protein: CAGSLVEGTNTEAFF
CDR3 DNA: TGTGCCGGCAGCTTAGTAGAGGGCACGAACACTGAAGCTTTCTTT

J gene: TRBJ1-5
clone size: few
V gene: TRBV11-2
D gene: .
CDR3 protein: CASSLDSGRNQPQHF
CDR3 DNA: TGTGCCAGCAGCTTAGATTCAGGGCGCAATCAGCCCCAGCATTTT

J gene: TRBJ1-1
clone size: many
V gene: TRBV7-6
D gene: .
CDR3 protein: CASSFDENTEAFF
CDR3 DNA: TGTGCCAGCAGCTTTGATGAGAACACTGAAGCTTTCTTT

J gene: TRBJ2-5
clone size: .
V gene: TRBV5-1
D gene: .
CDR3 protein: CASSSTPEETQYF
CDR3 DNA: TGCGCCAGCAGCTCGACACCCGAAGAGACCCAGTACTTC

J gene: TRBJ1-1
clone size: .
V gene: TRBV28
D gene: .
CDR3 protein: CASSFPRQGGPSTEAFF
CDR3 DNA: TGTGCCAGCAGTTTTCCCCGTCAAGGTGGACCAAGTACTGAAGCTTTCTTT

J gene: TRBJ2-7
clone size: few
V gene: TRBV5-4
D gene: .
CDR3 protein: CASRELGSSYEQYF
CDR3 DNA: TGTGCCAGCAGGGAACTAGGGAGCTCCTACGAGCAGTACTTC

J gene: TRBJ1-3
clone size: .
V gene: TRBV7-9
D gene: .
CDR3 protein: CASSLLASSSGNTIYF
CDR3 DNA: TGTGCCAGCAGCTTATTGGCCTCCAGCTCTGGAAACACCATATATTTT

J gene: TRBJ2-7
clone size: .
V gene: TRBV7-9
D gene: TRBD2
CDR3 protein: CASSSPRTSGTEQYF
CDR3 DNA: TGTGCCAGCAGCTCCCCCCGGACTAGCGGGACCGAGCAGTACTTC

J gene: TRBJ2-3
clone size: .
V gene: TRBV2
D gene: .
CDR3 protein: CASSDGRSFTDTQYF
CDR3 DNA: TGTGCCAGCAGTGACGGGAGAAGTTTCACAGATACGCAGTATTTT

J gene: TRBJ1-2
clone size: many
V gene: TRBV12-3/TRBV12-4
D gene: .
CDR3 protein: CASSQPAGGAYGYTF
CDR3 DNA: TGTGCCAGCAGCCAGCCGGCCGGAGGCGCGTATGGCTACACCTTC

J gene: TRBJ2-2
clone size: many
V gene: TRBV6-2/TRBV6-3
D gene: TRBD2
CDR3 protein: CASSLGLAGPGELFF
CDR3 DNA: TGTGCCAGCAGTCTTGGACTAGCGGGACCAGGGGAGCTGTTTTTT

J gene: TRBJ1-6
clone size: few
V gene: TRBV20-1
D gene: .
CDR3 protein: CSARDWRGVNSPLHF
CDR3 DNA: TGCAGTGCTAGAGACTGGCGGGGGGTTAATTCACCCCTCCACTTT

J gene: TRBJ1-1
clone size: .
V gene: TRBV20-1
D gene: .
CDR3 protein: CSARDVQTVKTEAFF
CDR3 DNA: TGCAGTGCTAGAGATGTCCAGACGGTGAAAACTGAAGCTTTCTTT

J gene: TRBJ2-3
clone size: many
V gene: TRBV7-8
D gene: TRBD1
CDR3 protein: CASSLTGTGAIDTQYF
CDR3 DNA: TGTGCCAGCAGCTTAACCGGGACAGGGGCAATAGATACGCAGTATTTT

J gene: TRBJ2-7
clone size: few
V gene: TRBV4-2
D gene: .
CDR3 protein: CASSQDFGLAYEQYF
CDR3 DNA: TGTGCCAGCAGCCAAGATTTCGGACTTGCCTACGAGCAGTACTTC

J gene: TRBJ2-1
clone size: many
V gene: TRBV7-8
D gene: TRBD2
CDR3 protein: CASRWGEGYNEQFF
CDR3 DNA: TGTGCCAGCAGGTGGGGGGAGGGCTACAATGAGCAGTTCTTC

J gene: TRBJ1-2
clone size: few
V gene: TRBV7-2
D gene: .
CDR3 protein: CASSSHYRVINYGYTF
CDR3 DNA: TGTGCCAGCAGCTCACATTATCGGGTTATTAACTATGGCTACACCTTC

J gene: TRBJ1-2
clone size: many
V gene: TRBV7-9
D gene: TRBD1
CDR3 protein: CASSSRGGRHGYTF
CDR3 DNA: TGTGCCAGCAGCTCCAGAGGGGGCAGGCATGGCTACACCTTC

J gene: TRBJ2-7
clone size: few
V gene: TRBV20-1
D gene: .
CDR3 protein: CSAMLNRDFYEQYF
CDR3 DNA: TGCAGTGCTATGTTGAACCGGGACTTCTACGAGCAGTACTTC

J gene: TRBJ2-7
clone size: once
V gene: TRBV5-1
D gene: .
CDR3 protein: CASSFSSGSYEQYF
CDR3 DNA: TGCGCCAGCAGCTTCTCGAGCGGGTCCTACGAGCAGTACTTC

J gene: TRBJ2-7
clone size: .
V gene: TRBV28
D gene: TRBD1
CDR3 protein: CASSLPGQGAVQYF
CDR3 DNA: TGTGCCAGCAGTTTACCTGGACAGGGGGCGGTGCAGTACTTC

J gene: TRBJ2-7
clone size: few
V gene: TRBV7-9
D gene: TRBD2
CDR3 protein: CASSLGLAGDEQYF
CDR3 DNA: TGTGCCAGCAGCCTCGGGCTAGCGGGAGACGAGCAGTACTTC

J gene: TRBJ2-1
clone size: few
V gene: TRBV7-9
D gene: TRBD2
CDR3 protein: CASSLQLAGEGNEQFF
CDR3 DNA: TGTGCCAGCAGCTTACAACTAGCGGGAGAGGGGAATGAGCAGTTCTTC

J gene: TRBJ2-2
clone size: few
V gene: TRBV28
D gene: .
CDR3 protein: CASSPLSGGAGELFF
CDR3 DNA: TGTGCCAGCAGTCCCCTTAGCGGAGGGGCCGGGGAGCTGTTTTTT

J gene: TRBJ2-3
clone size: many
V gene: TRBV10-3
D gene: .
CDR3 protein: CAISETDGGIRDTQYF
CDR3 DNA: TGTGCCATCAGTGAAACGGACGGGGGCATTCGGGATACGCAGTATTTT

J gene: TRBJ2-7
clone size: many
V gene: TRBV18
D gene: TRBD2
CDR3 protein: CASSPQREFYEQYF
CDR3 DNA: TGTGCCAGCTCACCACAGCGGGAGTTTTACGAGCAGTACTTC

J gene: TRBJ2-3
clone size: many
V gene: TRBV19
D gene: TRBD2
CDR3 protein: CASSIPRGRLSDTQYF
CDR3 DNA: TGTGCCAGTAGTATTCCTCGCGGGAGGCTGTCAGATACGCAGTATTTT

J gene: TRBJ1-2
clone size: many
V gene: TRBV5-4
D gene: .
CDR3 protein: CASSIDSSYGYTF
CDR3 DNA: TGTGCCAGCAGCATCGACAGTTCCTATGGCTACACCTTC

J gene: TRBJ2-3
clone size: .
V gene: TRBV4-1
D gene: TRBD2
CDR3 protein: CASSQGPPGTSGKSADTQYF
CDR3 DNA: TGCGCCAGCAGCCAAGGGCCTCCGGGGACTAGCGGAAAGAGTGCAGATACGCAGTATTTT

J gene: TRBJ1-6
clone size: many
V gene: TRBV6-1
D gene: .
CDR3 protein: CASSIFSRSSYNSPLHF
CDR3 DNA: TGTGCCAGCAGTATATTCTCCAGGAGCTCCTATAATTCACCCCTCCACTTT

J gene: TRBJ2-3
clone size: few
V gene: TRBV6-6
D gene: .
CDR3 protein: CASSYSRDTQYF
CDR3 DNA: TGTGCCAGCAGTTACTCGAGAGATACGCAGTATTTT

J gene: TRBJ1-2
clone size: many
V gene: TRBV6-5
D gene: .
CDR3 protein: CASSYSISGGGYTF
CDR3 DNA: TGTGCCAGCAGTTACTCGATCTCTGGAGGAGGCTACACCTTC